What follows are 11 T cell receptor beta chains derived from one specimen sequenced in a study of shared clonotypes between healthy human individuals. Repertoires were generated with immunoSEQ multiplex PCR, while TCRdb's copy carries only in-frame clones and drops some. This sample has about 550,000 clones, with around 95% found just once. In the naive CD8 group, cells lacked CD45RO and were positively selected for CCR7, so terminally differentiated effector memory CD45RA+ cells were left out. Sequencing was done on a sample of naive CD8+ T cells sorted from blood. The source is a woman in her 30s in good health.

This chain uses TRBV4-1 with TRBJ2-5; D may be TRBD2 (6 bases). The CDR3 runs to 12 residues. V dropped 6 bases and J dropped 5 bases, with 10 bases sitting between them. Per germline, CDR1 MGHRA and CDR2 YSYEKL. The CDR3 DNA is TGCGCCAGCAGTCCCCGGGGGGAGACCCAGTACTTC. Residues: CASSPRGETQYF.

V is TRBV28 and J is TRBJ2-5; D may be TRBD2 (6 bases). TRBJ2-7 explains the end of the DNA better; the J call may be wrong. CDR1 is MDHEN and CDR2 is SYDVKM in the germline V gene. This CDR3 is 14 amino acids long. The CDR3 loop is CASSRAGSSHEQYF. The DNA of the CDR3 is TGTGCCAGCAGCCGGGCGGGATCCAGCCACGAGCAGTACTTC.

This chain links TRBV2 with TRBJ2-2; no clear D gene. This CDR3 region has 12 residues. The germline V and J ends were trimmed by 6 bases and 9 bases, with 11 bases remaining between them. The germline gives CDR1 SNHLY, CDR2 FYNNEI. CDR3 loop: CASSPDRWELFF. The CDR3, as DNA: TGTGCCAGCAGCCCCGACCGTTGGGAGCTGTTTTTT.

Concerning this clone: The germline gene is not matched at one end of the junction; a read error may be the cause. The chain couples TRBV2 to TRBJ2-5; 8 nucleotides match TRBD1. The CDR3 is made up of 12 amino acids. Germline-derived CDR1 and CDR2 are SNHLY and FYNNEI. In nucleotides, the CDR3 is TGTGCCGGCAGGGGGCCACAAGAGACCCAGTACTTC. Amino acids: CAGRGPQETQYF.

CDR3: CASSQGQGAPEKLFF. The DNA for the CDR3 is TGTGCCAGCAGTCAAGGACAGGGGGCGCCTGAAAAACTGTTTTTT. The V call is TRBV27, the J call TRBJ1-4; 11 bases align to TRBD1. With V trimmed by 5 bases and J by 7 bases, 6 bases remained unmatched. The germline CDR1 and CDR2 sequences are MNHEY and SMNVEV (reference sequence). This CDR3 is 15 amino acids long.

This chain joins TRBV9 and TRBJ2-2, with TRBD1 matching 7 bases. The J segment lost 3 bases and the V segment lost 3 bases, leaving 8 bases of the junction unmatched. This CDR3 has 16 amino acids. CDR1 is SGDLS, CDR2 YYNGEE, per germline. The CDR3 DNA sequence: TGTGCCAGCAGCGAAAACAGGGACAGAGACACCGGGGAGCTGTTTTTT. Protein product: CASSENRDRDTGELFF.

The CDR3 sequence: CASTLWGAGANYGYTF. In DNA form, the CDR3 reads TGTGCCAGCACCCTGTGGGGGGCCGGGGCTAACTATGGCTACACCTTC. The gene calls are TRBV5-4 and TRBJ1-2; perhaps TRBD1 as D (6 bases). The length of the CDR3 is 16 residues. Germline V gives CDR1 SGHNT, CDR2 YYREEE (reference sequence). V was shortened by 6 bases and J by 0 bases, with 18 bases between the two germline ends.

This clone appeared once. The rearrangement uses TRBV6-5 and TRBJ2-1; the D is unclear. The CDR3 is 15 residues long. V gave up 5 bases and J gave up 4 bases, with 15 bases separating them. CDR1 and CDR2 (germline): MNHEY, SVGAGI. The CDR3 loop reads CASSVGGGAYNEQFF. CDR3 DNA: TGTGCCAGCAGTGTGGGCGGCGGCGCGTACAATGAGCAGTTCTTC.

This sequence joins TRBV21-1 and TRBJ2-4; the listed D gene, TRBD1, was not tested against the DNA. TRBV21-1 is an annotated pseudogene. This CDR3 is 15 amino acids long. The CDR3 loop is CASRSLQQRKNIQYF. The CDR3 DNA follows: TGTGCCAGCAGATCGCTACAGCAAAGAAAAAACATTCAGTACTTC.

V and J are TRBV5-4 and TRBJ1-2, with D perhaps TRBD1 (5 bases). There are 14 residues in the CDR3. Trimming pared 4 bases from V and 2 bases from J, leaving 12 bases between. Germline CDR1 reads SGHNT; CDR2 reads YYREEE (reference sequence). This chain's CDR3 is CASSAGLTNYGYTF. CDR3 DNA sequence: TGTGCCAGCAGCGCGGGACTCACGAACTATGGCTACACCTTC. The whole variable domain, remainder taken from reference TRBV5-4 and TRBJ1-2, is ETGVTQSPTHLIKTRGQQVTLRCSSQSGHNTVSWYQQALGQGPQFIFQYYREEENGRGNFPPRFSGLQFPNYSSELNVNALELDDSALYLCASSAGLTNYGYTFGSGTRLTVV.

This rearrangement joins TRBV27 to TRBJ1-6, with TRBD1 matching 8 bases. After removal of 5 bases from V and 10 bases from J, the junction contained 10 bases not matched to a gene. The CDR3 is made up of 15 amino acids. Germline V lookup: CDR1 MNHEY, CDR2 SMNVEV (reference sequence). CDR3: CASSTGTGGWSPLHF. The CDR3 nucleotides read TGTGCCAGCAGTACCGGGACAGGTGGATGGTCACCCCTCCACTTT.